Below are 29 T cell receptor beta chains sequenced from a single sample in a study of blood T cell repertoires in COVID-19. Libraries were prepared by immunoSEQ multiplex PCR; TCRdb keeps only in-frame clonotypes and omits some of them. Seen here are around 60,000 clones, approximately 80% observed once, and the top ten hold 15%. Sequenced: peripheral blood. Receptors originate from a man at least 80 years old with acute or convalescent COVID-19.

This chain joins TRBV4-1 and TRBJ1-5; no clear D gene. Looked up from germline, CDR1 is MGHRA and CDR2 is YSYEKL. The V and J ends lost 3 bases and 2 bases respectively, with 17 bases between them. The CDR3 is 17 residues long. CDR3 loop: CASSQTDQVLGNQPQHF. DNA of the CDR3: TGCGCCAGCAGCCAGACCGATCAGGTTCTCGGCAATCAGCCCCAGCATTTT.

This sequence joins TRBV5-1 and TRBJ2-2, with D unresolved. The V end was cut by 0 bases, the J end by 1 base, with 7 bases between. This CDR3 comprises 15 residues. Germline V gene sequence: CDR1 SGHRS, CDR2 YFSETQ. DNA of the CDR3: TGCGCCAGCAGCTTGGACGGTTGGAACACCGGGGAGCTGTTTTTT. Protein: CASSLDGWNTGELFF.

The chain couples TRBV11-2 to TRBJ2-7; 7 nucleotides agree with TRBD1. CDR3 length: 16 amino acids. Trimming took 5 bases from V and 0 from J; bases not matched to a gene: 10. Germline-derived CDR1 and CDR2 are SGHAT and FQNNGV. CDR3 protein: CASSPRQGLISYEQYF. The CDR3 nucleotides read TGTGCCAGCAGCCCAAGACAGGGATTAATCTCCTACGAGCAGTACTTC. Filled out from reference TRBV11-2 and TRBJ2-7, the complete variable domain reads EAGVAQSPRYKIIEKRQSVAFWCNPISGHATLYWYQQILGQGPKLLIQFQNNGVVDDSQLPKDRFSAERLKGVDSTLKIQPAKLEDSAVYLCASSPRQGLISYEQYFGPGTRLTVT.

V usage is TRBV18 and J usage is TRBJ1-3; TRBD1 is a possible D gene (6 bases). The CDR3 loop spans 16 amino acids. Trimming left V 1 base short and J 0 bases short, with 10 bases between. CDR1 KGHSH and CDR2 LQKENI come from the germline V gene. CDR3 nucleotides: TGTGCCAGCTCACCACTGGGGGCAGGCTCTGGAAACACCATATATTTT. Its protein product is CASSPLGAGSGNTIYF.

The CDR3 DNA reads as TGTGCCAGTAGTATAGCGCACAGGGGGAACTATGGCTACACCTTC. Its protein is CASSIAHRGNYGYTF. This chain joins TRBV19 and TRBJ1-2, with TRBD1 matching 8 bases. There are 15 residues in the CDR3. CDR1 is LNHDA, CDR2 SQIVND, per germline (reference sequence). The trim removed 1 base at V and 2 bases at J, leaving 3 bases unmatched.

The gene calls are TRBV27 and TRBJ1-1, with D possibly being TRBD1 (6 bases). V gave up 5 bases and J gave up 7 bases, with 14 bases separating them. The CDR3 spans 13 residues. Germline CDR1 is MNHEY and CDR2 is SMNVEV (reference sequence). As DNA, the CDR3 is TGTGCCAGCAGTCCCTGGACAGAAGGTGAAGCTTTCTTT. The encoded protein is CASSPWTEGEAFF.

This clone appeared a single time. This chain uses TRBV7-9 with TRBJ1-5; D is unresolved. CDR1 and CDR2 from the germline V gene are SEHNR and FQNEAQ (reference sequence). V was trimmed by 5 bases and J by 4 bases, leaving 21 bases between them. This CDR3 is built from 17 residues. For the CDR3, the DNA is TGTGCCAGCAGCCCGGGGAACAGCCCGAGTCTAAATCAGCCCCAGCATTTT. Translating it yields CASSPGNSPSLNQPQHF.

This sequence joins TRBV6-5 and TRBJ2-7; 12 positions agree with TRBD2. Germline trimming cut 7 bases from V and 2 bases from J; bases unmatched to any gene: 6. Germline CDR1 and CDR2: MNHEY and SVGAGI. This CDR3 region has 15 residues. CDR3 region: CASILRTSGTYEQYF. The CDR3 region has the DNA TGTGCCAGCATTCTCCGGACTAGCGGGACCTACGAGCAGTACTTC.

The chain has TRBV2 and TRBJ1-2; TRBD1 agrees at 9 bases. This CDR3 has 13 amino acids. Germline CDR1 SNHLY, CDR2 FYNNEI. V shed 5 bases, J shed 8 bases, and the junction held 6 bases outside the gene matches. CDR3 sequence (DNA): TGTGCCAGCAGTTGGGACAGGGTGGAGGGCTACACCTTC. Its translation is CASSWDRVEGYTF.

The chain links TRBV30 to TRBJ1-1, with D possibly matching TRBD1 (6 bases). This CDR3 is 14 amino acids long. Germline V gene lookup returns CDR1 GTSNPN and CDR2 SVGIG (reference sequence). The V end was cut by 5 bases, the J end by 3 bases, with 16 bases between. Here the CDR3 reads CAWGWYRDDTEAFF. The DNA of the CDR3 is TGTGCCTGGGGGTGGTACAGGGACGACACTGAAGCTTTCTTT.

The V gene is TRBV10-2, the J gene TRBJ1-3; D is ambiguous. Germline V CDR1 and CDR2: WSHSY, SAAADI. The CDR3 loop spans 12 amino acids. V shed 3 bases and J shed 9 bases, with 9 bases lying between them. CDR3 region: CASSDVLGTIYF. The CDR3 DNA reads TGCGCCAGCAGTGACGTCCTAGGCACCATATATTTT.

J is TRBJ2-2 and V is TRBV7-9; D not certain. The CDR3 loop spans 17 amino acids. Germline assignment: CDR1 SEHNR and CDR2 FQNEAQ (reference sequence). Trimming cost V 2 bases and J 4 bases, with 17 bases left between them. The CDR3 sequence is CASSLTGIGGTTGELFF. For the CDR3, the DNA is TGTGCCAGCAGCTTAACGGGTATTGGCGGAACCACCGGGGAGCTGTTTTTT.

CDR3 sequence reads: CASSPRTGWYEQYF. Here the CDR3 DNA reads TGTGCCAGCAGCCCCCGGACAGGGTGGTACGAGCAGTACTTC. The rearrangement links TRBV11-3 to TRBJ2-7; TRBD1 matches 8 bases. The CDR3 has 14 amino acids. V dropped 5 bases and J dropped 4; count of bases not matched to a gene: 7. CDR1 SGHNT and CDR2 YENEEA come from the germline V gene. Full variable domain (outside the CDR3, taken from reference TRBV11-3 and TRBJ2-7): EAGVVQSPRYKIIEKKQPVAFWCNPISGHNTLYWYLQNLGQGPELLIRYENEEAVDDSQLPKDRFSAERLKGVDSTLKIQPAELGDSAVYLCASSPRTGWYEQYFGPGTRLTVT.

In this sample, this clone turned up a few times. V is TRBV4-1 and J is TRBJ1-6, with 9 positions matching TRBD1. J lost 0 bases, V lost 1 base, and 4 bases had no gene match. The CDR3 covers 18 residues. Germline V gives CDR1 MGHRA, CDR2 YSYEKL. CDR3 in amino acids: CASSQGQGVHSYNSPLHF. The CDR3 DNA follows: TGCGCCAGCAGCCAAGGACAGGGGGTCCACTCCTATAATTCACCCCTCCACTTT.

The chain carries TRBV7-6 and TRBJ2-2, with TRBD1 as a possible D gene (6 bases). CDR1 is SGHVS, CDR2 FNYEAQ, per germline. V gave up 6 bases and J gave up 1 base, with 12 bases separating them. The CDR3 has 15 residues. CDR3 residues: CASRRQDLNTGELFF. The CDR3 coding sequence is TGTGCCAGCAGGAGACAGGACCTGAACACCGGGGAGCTGTTTTTT. The full variable domain, completed using reference TRBV7-6 and TRBJ2-2, is GAGVSQSPRYKVTKRGQDVALRCDPISGHVSLYWYRQALGQGPEFLTYFNYEAQQDKSGLPNDRFSAERPEGSISTLTIQRTEQRDSAMYRCASRRQDLNTGELFFGEGSRLTVL.

The chain recombines TRBV4-1 with TRBJ2-1, with TRBD2 identical over 8 bases. Looked up from germline, CDR1 is MGHRA and CDR2 is YSYEKL. V dropped 1 base and J dropped 8; count of bases not matched to a gene: 7. The CDR3 has 15 residues. In nucleotides, the CDR3 is TGCGCCAGCAGCCAAGCGGGGGGGCAGGGGTATGAGCAGTTCTTC. Protein sequence: CASSQAGGQGYEQFF.

The rearrangement joins TRBV5-4 to TRBJ2-3; 12 bases align to TRBD2. The CDR3 totals 15 residues. Germline loops: CDR1 SGHNT, CDR2 YYREEE (reference sequence). Germline trimming cut 4 bases from V and 6 bases from J; bases unmatched to any gene: 6. CDR3 region: CASSQTSGGVDTQYF. Written as DNA, the CDR3 is TGTGCCAGCAGCCAGACTAGCGGGGGTGTGGATACGCAGTATTTT. Based on the CDR3 plus reference TRBV5-4 and TRBJ2-3, the full variable domain is ETGVTQSPTHLIKTRGQQVTLRCSSQSGHNTVSWYQQALGQGPQFIFQYYREEENGRGNFPPRFSGLQFPNYSSELNVNALELDDSALYLCASSQTSGGVDTQYFGPGTRLTVL.

The chain employs TRBV15 and TRBJ2-7; TRBD1 agrees at 9 bases. J lost 2 bases, V lost 1 base, and 3 bases had no gene match. This CDR3 region has 15 residues. Germline loops: CDR1 LNHNV, CDR2 YYDKDF (reference sequence). The CDR3 here is CATSRVGQGTYEQYF. Here the CDR3 DNA reads TGTGCCACCAGCAGAGTGGGACAGGGAACCTACGAGCAGTACTTC.

The chain links TRBV19 to TRBJ1-3; D not resolved. V gave up 5 bases and J gave up 0 bases, with 17 bases separating them. Germline lookup yields CDR1 LNHDA and CDR2 SQIVND (reference sequence). This CDR3 is 17 amino acids long. The CDR3 DNA reads as TGTGCCAGTAGTGGGCGGGTCGGCCGAGACTCTGGAAACACCATATATTTT. It translates to CASSGRVGRDSGNTIYF.

This clone appeared a single time. CDR3 DNA: TGTGCCAGCTCACCACCTGGGGTAGCGGGGGGCTTGTACAATGAGCAGTTCTTC. This sequence encodes CASSPPGVAGGLYNEQFF. The chain links TRBV18 to TRBJ2-1, with TRBD2 matching 10 bases. Germline-derived CDR1 and CDR2 are KGHSH and LQKENI. J was trimmed by 4 bases and V by 0 bases; bases with no gene match: 9. The CDR3 spans 18 residues.

V is TRBV4-3 and J is TRBJ2-3; D unclear. V was trimmed by 1 base and J by 7 bases, leaving 15 bases between them. Germline CDR1 is LGHNA and CDR2 is YSLEER. This CDR3 is 15 amino acids long. CDR3 loop: CASSQGSDARNTQYF. DNA for the CDR3: TGCGCCAGCAGCCAAGGAAGCGACGCACGAAATACGCAGTATTTT.

This clone was seen a few times. The J gene is TRBJ1-5, the V gene TRBV19; perhaps TRBD1 as D (6 bases). Trimming took 5 bases from V and 4 from J, leaving 15 bases between them. Germline CDR1 is LNHDA and CDR2 is SQIVND (reference sequence). The CDR3 is 15 amino acids. The CDR3 bases are TGTGCCAGTAGTCCCCAGGGGCTGGGTAATCAGCCCCAGCATTTT. Protein sequence: CASSPQGLGNQPQHF.

This chain connects TRBV7-9 to TRBJ2-3; 9 nucleotides line up with TRBD2. Germline assignment: CDR1 SEHNR and CDR2 FQNEAQ (reference sequence). J gave up 5 bases and V 1 base, and 4 bases lay outside the gene matches. The CDR3 loop spans 15 amino acids. The CDR3 region has the DNA TGTGCCAGCAGCTTAGGCGGGGGGGCCATAGATACGCAGTATTTT. Protein sequence: CASSLGGGAIDTQYF.

This clone showed up just a few times. V is TRBV29-1 and J is TRBJ2-3; perhaps TRBD2 as D (6 bases). Germline values: CDR1 SQVTM, CDR2 ANQGSEA. V lost 2 bases to trimming and J lost 8 bases, with 11 bases between them. The CDR3 is 12 amino acids. This CDR3 is CSVEPTGGTQYF. The CDR3 DNA reads as TGCAGCGTTGAACCCACCGGGGGTACGCAGTATTTT.

This sequence joins TRBV19 and TRBJ2-3, with 8 bases that match TRBD2. V shed 3 bases, J shed 5 bases, and the junction held 7 bases outside the gene matches. Germline loops: CDR1 LNHDA, CDR2 SQIVND (reference sequence). The CDR3 runs to 15 residues. DNA for the CDR3: TGTGCCAGTAGTATCTTGGGCGGGGGGAGAGATACGCAGTATTTT. It encodes CASSILGGGRDTQYF.

The rearrangement uses TRBV18 and TRBJ1-1; D possibly corresponds to TRBD1 (5 bases). V lost 1 base, J lost 1 base, and 10 bases lay in between. The CDR3 runs to 15 residues. CDR1 is KGHSH and CDR2 is LQKENI in the germline V gene. The CDR3 coding sequence is TGTGCCAGCTCACCACGGGTGCAGGGGAACACTGAAGCTTTCTTT. Its protein product is CASSPRVQGNTEAFF.

The J gene is TRBJ1-2, the V gene TRBV5-4, with TRBD1 matching over 7 bases. CDR3 size: 14 residues. The trim removed 6 bases at V and 0 bases at J, leaving 5 bases unmatched. The germline V gene encodes CDR1 SGHNT and CDR2 YYREEE (reference sequence). The CDR3 here is CASTTGVANYGYTF. The DNA of the CDR3 is TGTGCCAGCACCACAGGGGTTGCTAACTATGGCTACACCTTC.

The genes are TRBV5-4 and TRBJ1-6, with 7 bases lining up with TRBD1. Trimming at V came to 4 bases and at J to 0 bases, leaving 4 bases not matched to a gene. The CDR3 consists of 16 residues. Per the germline V gene, CDR1 is SGHNT and CDR2 is YYREEE (reference sequence). The CDR3, as DNA: TGTGCCAGCAGCCCCGACAGGGCCTCCTATAATTCACCCCTCCACTTT. It specifies CASSPDRASYNSPLHF.

This clone was seen a handful of times. The chain joins TRBV4-1 to TRBJ2-6, with 9 bases that match TRBD1. CDR3 size: 16 residues. In germline, CDR1 is MGHRA, CDR2 YSYEKL. V trimming: 8 bases; J trimming: 2 bases; junction bases outside the gene matches: 7. This CDR3 is CASRPGQGPGANVLTF. The CDR3, as DNA: TGCGCCAGCCGTCCGGGACAGGGCCCTGGGGCCAACGTCCTGACTTTC.